This T cell receptor (beta chain) originates from a study of blood T cell repertoires in COVID-19. Study in general: Sites in the United States, Italy and Spain provided acute and convalescent COVID-19 samples.

With V trimmed by 6 bases and J by 0 bases, 5 bases remained unmatched. CDR3 size: 15 residues. Germline V CDR1 and CDR2: LGHNT, FRNRAP. TCRdb keeps only in-frame clones here, not all; method: immunoSEQ multiplex PCR. The profile shows about 54,000 clones, around four fifths of them singletons. Input material: peripheral blood. The chain recombines TRBV12-5 with TRBJ2-7, with 10 bases fitting TRBD1. The TCR was taken from a human donor in a cohort sampled during active COVID-19. The CDR3 loop reads CASGPGTGVSYEQYF. The DNA for the CDR3 is TGTGCTAGTGGACCCGGGACAGGGGTCTCCTACGAGCAGTACTTC. Full variable domain (rest looked up from reference TRBV12-5 and TRBJ2-7): DARVTQTPRHKVTEMGQEVTMRCQPILGHNTVFWYRQTMMQGLELLAYFRNRAPLDDSGMPKDRFSAEMPDATLATLKIQPSEPRDSAVYFCASGPGTGVSYEQYFGPGTRLTVT.